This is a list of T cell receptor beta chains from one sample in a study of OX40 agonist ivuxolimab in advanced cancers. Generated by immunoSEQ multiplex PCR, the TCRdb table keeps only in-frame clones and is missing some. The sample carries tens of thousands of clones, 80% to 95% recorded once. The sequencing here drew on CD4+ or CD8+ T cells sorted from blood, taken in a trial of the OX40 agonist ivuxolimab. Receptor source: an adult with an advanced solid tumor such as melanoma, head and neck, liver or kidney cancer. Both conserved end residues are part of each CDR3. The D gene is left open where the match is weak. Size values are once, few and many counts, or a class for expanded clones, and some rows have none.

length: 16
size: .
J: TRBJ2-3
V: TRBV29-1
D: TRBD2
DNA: TGCAGCGTTGAAGACGCTAGCGGGTTCCTCACAGATACGCAGTATTTT
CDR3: CSVEDASGFLTDTQYF

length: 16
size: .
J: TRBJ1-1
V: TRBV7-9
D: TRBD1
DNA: TGTGCCAGCAGCGCAGAACAGGGGGGAGGGCACACTGAAGCTTTCTTT
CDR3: CASSAEQGGGHTEAFF

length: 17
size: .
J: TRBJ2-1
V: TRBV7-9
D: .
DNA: TGTGCCAGCAGCTACCCCTCCAGGGGGAGGGCCTACAATGAGCAGTTCTTC
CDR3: CASSYPSRGRAYNEQFF

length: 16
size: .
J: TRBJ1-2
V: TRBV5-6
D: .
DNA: TGTGCCAGCAGCGAGAAACGGAAAACCTCCTTATTCGGCTACACCTTC
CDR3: CASSEKRKTSLFGYTF

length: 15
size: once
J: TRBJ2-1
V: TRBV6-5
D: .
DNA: TGTGCCAGCAGTTACGAGAGGGGGGCCGACAATGAGCAGTTCTTC
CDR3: CASSYERGADNEQFF

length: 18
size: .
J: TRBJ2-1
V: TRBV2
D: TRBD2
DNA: TGTGCCAGCAGTAGCGCTACGAGGGGACTAGGCTTAGCTTACGAGCAGTTCTTC
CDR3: CASSSATRGLGLAYEQFF

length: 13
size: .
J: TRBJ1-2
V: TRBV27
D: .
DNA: TGTGCCACCAGGACGGATCTAAACTATGGCTACACCTTC
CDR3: CATRTDLNYGYTF

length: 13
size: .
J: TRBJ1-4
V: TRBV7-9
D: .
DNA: TGTGCCAGCAGCTTGATCGGGTATGAAAAACTGTTTTTT
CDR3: CASSLIGYEKLFF

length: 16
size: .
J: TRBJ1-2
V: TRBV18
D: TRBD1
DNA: TGTGCCAGCTCACTGGAGACCGCAGGGGGCGCCGATGGCTACACCTTC
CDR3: CASSLETAGGADGYTF

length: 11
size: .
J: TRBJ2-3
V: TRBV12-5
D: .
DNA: TGTGCTAGTGGTTTGGGGGATACGCAGTATTTT
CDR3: CASGLGDTQYF

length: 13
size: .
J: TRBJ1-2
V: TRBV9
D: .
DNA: TGTGCCAGCAGCGTAGAGAGTAACTATGGCTACACCTTC
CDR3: CASSVESNYGYTF

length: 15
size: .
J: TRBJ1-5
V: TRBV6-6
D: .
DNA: TGTGCCAGCAGTTACAGCCTGGGGAGCAATCAGCCCCAGCATTTT
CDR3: CASSYSLGSNQPQHF

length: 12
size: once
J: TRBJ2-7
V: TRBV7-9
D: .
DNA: TGTGCCAGCAGCTTAGCAGATTACGAGCAGTACTTC
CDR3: CASSLADYEQYF

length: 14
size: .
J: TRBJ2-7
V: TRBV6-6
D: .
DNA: TGTGCCAGCAGTTATGTCGAACGTCCCTACGAGCAGTACTTC
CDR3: CASSYVERPYEQYF

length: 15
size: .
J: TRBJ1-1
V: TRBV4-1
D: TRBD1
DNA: TGCGCCAGCAGCCTAGAGGGGACAGCGAACACTGAAGCTTTCTTT
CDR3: CASSLEGTANTEAFF

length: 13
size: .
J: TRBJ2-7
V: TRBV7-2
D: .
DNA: TGTGCCAGCAGCGCCACGAGATCCTACGAGCAGTACTTC
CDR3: CASSATRSYEQYF

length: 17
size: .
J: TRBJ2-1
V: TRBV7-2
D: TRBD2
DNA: TGTGCCAGCAGCTCAAAAACCGGGACTAGCTCTTCCAATGAGCAGTTCTTC
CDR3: CASSSKTGTSSSNEQFF

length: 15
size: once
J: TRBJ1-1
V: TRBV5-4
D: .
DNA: TGTGCCAGCAGCCAAGTAGTAGGGGGACCCACTGAAGCTTTCTTT
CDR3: CASSQVVGGPTEAFF

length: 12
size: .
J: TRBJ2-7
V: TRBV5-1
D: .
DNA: TGCGCCAGCAGCTTGGTTTCCCACGAGCAGTACTTC
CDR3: CASSLVSHEQYF

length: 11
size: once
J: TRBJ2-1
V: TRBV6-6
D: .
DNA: TGTGCCAGCAGTTACGGGCCGTCCCAGTTCTTC
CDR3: CASSYGPSQFF

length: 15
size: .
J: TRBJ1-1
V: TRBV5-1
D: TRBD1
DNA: TGCGCCAGCAGCTTGGCCCCGGGACAGGATGGTGAAGCTTTCTTT
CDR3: CASSLAPGQDGEAFF

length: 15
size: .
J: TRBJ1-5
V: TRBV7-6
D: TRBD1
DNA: TGTGCCAGCAGCTCAGGGGGGGTTGGCAATCAGCCCCAGCATTTT
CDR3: CASSSGGVGNQPQHF

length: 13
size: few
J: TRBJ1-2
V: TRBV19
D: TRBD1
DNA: TGTGCCAGTAGAGGACAGGGACACTATGGCTACACCTTC
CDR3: CASRGQGHYGYTF

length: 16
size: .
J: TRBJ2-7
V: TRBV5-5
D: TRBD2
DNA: TGTGCCAGCAGCTCTAGCGGGGAGACACCCTATGGCGAGCAGTACTTC
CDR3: CASSSSGETPYGEQYF

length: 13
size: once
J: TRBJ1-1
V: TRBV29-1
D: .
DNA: TGCAGCGCCCCGGGGGACGGGTACACTGAAGCTTTCTTT
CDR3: CSAPGDGYTEAFF

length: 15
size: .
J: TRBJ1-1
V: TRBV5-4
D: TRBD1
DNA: TGTGCCAGCAGCCCGCCCGGGACAGCGAACACTGAAGCTTTCTTT
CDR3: CASSPPGTANTEAFF

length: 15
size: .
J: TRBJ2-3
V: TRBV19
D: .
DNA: TGTGCCAGTAGCACGGAGGGCCGGAGCACAGATACGCAGTATTTT
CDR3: CASSTEGRSTDTQYF

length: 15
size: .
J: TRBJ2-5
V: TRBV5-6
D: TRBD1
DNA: TGTGCCAGCAGCACATGGACAGGGTGGGGAGAGACCCAGTACTTC
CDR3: CASSTWTGWGETQYF

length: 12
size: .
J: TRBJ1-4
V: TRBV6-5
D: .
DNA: TGTGCCAGCTCGGACGGGGGGGAAAAACTGTTTTTT
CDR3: CASSDGGEKLFF

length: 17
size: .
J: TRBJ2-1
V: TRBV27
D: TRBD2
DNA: TGTGCCAGCAGTTCCCTACTAGCGGGAGAGTCAAGCGGTGAGCAGTTCTTC
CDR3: CASSSLLAGESSGEQFF

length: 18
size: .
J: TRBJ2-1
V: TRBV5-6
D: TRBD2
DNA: TGTGCCAGCAGCTTCGGGACTAGCGGGAGGGCCAGGGACAATGAGCAGTTCTTC
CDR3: CASSFGTSGRARDNEQFF

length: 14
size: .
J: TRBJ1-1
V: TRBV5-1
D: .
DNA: TGCGCCAGCAGCTTAAAAATGGGGAACACTGAAGCTTTCTTT
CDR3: CASSLKMGNTEAFF

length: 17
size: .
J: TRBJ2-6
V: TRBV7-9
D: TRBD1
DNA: TGTGCCAGCAGCTTAACTACAGGGGGCGCTGGGGCCAACGTCCTGACTTTC
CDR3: CASSLTTGGAGANVLTF

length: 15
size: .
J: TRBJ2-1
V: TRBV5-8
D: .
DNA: TGTGCCAGCAGCTTGGGATATTCCTCCTACAATGAGCAGTTCTTC
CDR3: CASSLGYSSYNEQFF

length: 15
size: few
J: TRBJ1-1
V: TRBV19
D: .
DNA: TGTGCCAGTAGTATAGCGGGTCAGCTTAACACTGAAGCTTTCTTT
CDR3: CASSIAGQLNTEAFF

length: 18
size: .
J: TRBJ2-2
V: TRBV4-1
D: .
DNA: TGCGCCAGCAGCCAAAAAGTTACGGGGCAGGGGAACACCGGGGAGCTGTTTTTT
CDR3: CASSQKVTGQGNTGELFF

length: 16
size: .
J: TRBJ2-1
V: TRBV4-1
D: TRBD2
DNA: TGCGCCAGCAGCTCCCAGGCGGGAGGGCCTAGTAATGAGCAGTTCTTC
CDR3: CASSSQAGGPSNEQFF

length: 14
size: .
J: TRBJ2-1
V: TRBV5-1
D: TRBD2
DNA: TGCGCCAGCAGCCAGCGGGACTTACAAAGGGAGCAGTTCTTC
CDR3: CASSQRDLQREQFF